The next 9 T cell receptor beta chains were all read from a single sample in a study of follicular helper T cells after annual influenza vaccination. The time point here: 2015-2016 season, 7 days after influenza vaccination. Produced via immunoSEQ multiplex PCR; TCRdb's table is partial and in-frame only. The sample has about 9,700 clones, 75% to 90% seen once. The sequencing here drew on CXCR5- memory CD4+ T cells sorted from blood, taken 7 days after influenza vaccination. The receptors come from an adult who received the influenza vaccine.

The CDR3, as DNA: TGTGCCAGCAGTTCGCCGGGCCAAGACTATGGCTACACCTTC. Its translation: CASSSPGQDYGYTF. The chain links TRBV28 to TRBJ1-2; D gene uncertain. V dropped 4 bases and J dropped 3 bases, with 12 bases sitting between them. The CDR3 consists of 14 residues. Germline assignment: CDR1 MDHEN and CDR2 SYDVKM.

The chain recombines TRBV4-1 with TRBJ2-3; possibly TRBD2 for D (5 bases). The CDR3 runs 16 residues. Trimming stripped 0 bases from V and 9 bases from J, with 19 bases between. CDR1 is MGHRA, CDR2 YSYEKL, per germline. The CDR3 spells CASSQESGAAAGTQYF. In DNA, the CDR3 is TGCGCCAGCAGCCAAGAAAGTGGAGCGGCCGCTGGCACGCAGTATTTT.

This clone occurred a few times. CDR3 DNA sequence: TGTGCCAGCAGCTTAGCGGGCGGCTTAGGTGAAAAACTGTTTTTT. This sequence encodes CASSLAGGLGEKLFF. The V and J genes are TRBV7-9 and TRBJ1-4, with unresolved D. The CDR3 is 15 amino acids. Germline values: CDR1 SEHNR, CDR2 FQNEAQ (reference sequence). The germline V and J ends were trimmed by 0 bases and 7 bases, with 12 bases remaining between them. Complete variable domain (other parts from reference TRBV7-9 and TRBJ1-4): DTGVSQNPRHKITKRGQNVTFRCDPISEHNRLYWYRQTLGQGPEFLTYFQNEAQLEKSRLLSDRFSAERPKGSFSTLEIQRTEQGDSAMYLCASSLAGGLGEKLFFGSGTQLSVL.

The chain employs TRBV7-6 and TRBJ2-3; 9 nucleotides line up with TRBD2. The V segment lost 2 bases and the J segment 2 bases; nucleotides outside the gene matches: 5. Per the germline V gene, CDR1 is SGHVS and CDR2 is FNYEAQ. This CDR3 region has 16 residues. The CDR3 protein is CASSLIGTSPTDTQYF. CDR3 DNA: TGTGCCAGCAGCTTAATCGGGACTAGCCCCACAGATACGCAGTATTTT.

V usage is TRBV28 and J usage is TRBJ1-5; 8 nucleotides agree with TRBD1. The ends lost 5 bases at V and 5 bases at J; junction bases unmatched: 8. The CDR3 totals 15 residues. CDR1 MDHEN and CDR2 SYDVKM come from the germline V gene. The CDR3 is CASSKIDRGDQPQHF. The CDR3 nucleotides read TGTGCCAGCAGTAAAATCGACAGGGGTGATCAGCCCCAGCATTTT.

The chain uses TRBV11-2 and TRBJ2-1; 8 positions agree with TRBD2. The CDR3 extends over 17 amino acids. Germline CDR1 is SGHAT and CDR2 is FQNNGV. The V segment lost 1 base and the J segment 5 bases; nucleotides outside the gene matches: 10. The CDR3 nucleotides are TGTGCCAGCAGCTTAGTGGTAGGGCGGGGGGACCACAATGAGCAGTTCTTC. This codes for CASSLVVGRGDHNEQFF.

This clone has just a few counts. V usage is TRBV4-1 and J usage is TRBJ2-3; D unresolved. The length of the CDR3 is 15 residues. Germline V gene sequence: CDR1 MGHRA, CDR2 YSYEKL. The V gene lost 6 bases and the J gene lost 0 bases, with 13 bases spanning the gap. The CDR3 DNA is TGCGCCAGCAGTATCTTACCCTTAAGCACAGATACGCAGTATTTT. Amino acids: CASSILPLSTDTQYF.

This clone was counted only a few times. V gene TRBV7-2 combines with J gene TRBJ2-3, with D unresolved. V was shortened by 2 bases and J by 1 base, with 10 bases between the two germline ends. This CDR3 is 15 amino acids long. CDR1 SGHTA and CDR2 FQGNSA come from the germline V gene. The CDR3 here is CASSLRFGGTDTQYF. CDR3 DNA: TGTGCCAGCAGCTTAAGGTTCGGCGGCACAGATACGCAGTATTTT.

The V and J genes are TRBV2 and TRBJ1-2; D is possibly TRBD1 (5 bases). V shed 5 bases and J shed 4 bases, with 11 bases lying between them. CDR1 and CDR2 from the germline V gene are SNHLY and FYNNEI. This CDR3 region has 13 residues. CDR3 amino acids: CASSRGVPYGYTF. The CDR3 bases are TGTGCCAGCAGTCGGGGGGTCCCCTATGGCTACACCTTC.